The source of this T cell receptor (beta chain) is a study of blood T cell repertoires in COVID-19. Turning to the study itself: Sites across the United States, Italy and Spain contributed samples from acute and convalescent COVID-19. PBMCs, B-cell-depleted T cells, or T cells were the source of the cDNA or gDNA that made up the material.

Per germline, CDR1 SGHRS and CDR2 YFSETQ. The CDR3 runs 14 residues. J gave up 9 bases and V 1 base, and 7 bases lay outside the gene matches. The authors' processing: For nucleated cells, counts were estimated from reference gene primer amplification. Method: immunoSEQ multiplex PCR; TCRdb's copy keeps in-frame clones and lacks some. The V and J calls and clone size come from that table; D and trimming were worked out from the DNA. The top ten hold 15% to 17% of the sample, which has some 44,000 clones, approximately 90% seen once. This chain connects TRBV5-1 to TRBJ2-1, with 7 bases aligning to TRBD2. The clonotype comes from a man aged 55 to 70 with active COVID-19. The sequencing sample was made of peripheral blood. For the CDR3, the DNA is TGCGCCAGCAGCTTGTCCCCCACGGGGGGTGAGCAGTTCTTC. Protein product: CASSLSPTGGEQFF.